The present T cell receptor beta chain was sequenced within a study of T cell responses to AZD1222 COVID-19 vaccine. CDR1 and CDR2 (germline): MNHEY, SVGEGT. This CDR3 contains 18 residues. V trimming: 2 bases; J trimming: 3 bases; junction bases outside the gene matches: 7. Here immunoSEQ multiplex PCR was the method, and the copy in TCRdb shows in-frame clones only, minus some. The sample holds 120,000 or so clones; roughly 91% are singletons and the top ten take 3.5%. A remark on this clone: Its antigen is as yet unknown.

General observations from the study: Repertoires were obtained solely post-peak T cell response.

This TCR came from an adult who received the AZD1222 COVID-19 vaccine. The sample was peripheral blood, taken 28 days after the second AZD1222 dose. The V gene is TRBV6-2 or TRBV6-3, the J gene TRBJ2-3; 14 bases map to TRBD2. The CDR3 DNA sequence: TGTGCCAGCAGTTACCCCACCGGGACTAGCGGGAGTACAGATACGCAGTATTTT. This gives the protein CASSYPTGTSGSTDTQYF.